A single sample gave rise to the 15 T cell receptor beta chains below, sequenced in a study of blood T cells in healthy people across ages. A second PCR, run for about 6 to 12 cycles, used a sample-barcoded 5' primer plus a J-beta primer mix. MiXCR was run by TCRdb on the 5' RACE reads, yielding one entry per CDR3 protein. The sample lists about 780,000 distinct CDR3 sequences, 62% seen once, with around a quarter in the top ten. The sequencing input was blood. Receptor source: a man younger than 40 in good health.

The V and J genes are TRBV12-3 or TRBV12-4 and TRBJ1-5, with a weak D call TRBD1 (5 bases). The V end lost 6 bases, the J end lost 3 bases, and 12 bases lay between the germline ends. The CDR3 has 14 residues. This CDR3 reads CASSGTAFNQPQHF. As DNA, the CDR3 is TGTGCCAGCAGCGGGACGGCTTTCAATCAGCCCCAGCATTTT.

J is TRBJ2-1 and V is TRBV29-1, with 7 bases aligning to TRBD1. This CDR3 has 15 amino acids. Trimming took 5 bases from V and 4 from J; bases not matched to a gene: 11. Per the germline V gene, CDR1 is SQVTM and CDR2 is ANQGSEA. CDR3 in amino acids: CSVNPPGQSYNEQFF. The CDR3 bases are TGCAGCGTTAATCCACCGGGACAGAGTTACAATGAGCAGTTCTTC.

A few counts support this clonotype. This chain's CDR3 is CASSGLRSYEQYF. The CDR3 bases are TGTGCCAGCAGTGGGCTACGTTCCTACGAGCAGTACTTC. J is TRBJ2-7 and V is TRBV6-1; no clear D gene. Looked up from germline, CDR1 is MNHNS and CDR2 is SASEGT. The CDR3 runs 13 residues. The V gene lost 4 bases and the J gene lost 1 base, with 8 bases spanning the gap.

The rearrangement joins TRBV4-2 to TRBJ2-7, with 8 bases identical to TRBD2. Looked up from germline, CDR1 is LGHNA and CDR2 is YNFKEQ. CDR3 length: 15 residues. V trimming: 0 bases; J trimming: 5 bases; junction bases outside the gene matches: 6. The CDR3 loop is CASSQDSGEGDEQYF. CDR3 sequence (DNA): TGTGCCAGCAGCCAAGATAGCGGGGAGGGCGACGAGCAGTACTTC.

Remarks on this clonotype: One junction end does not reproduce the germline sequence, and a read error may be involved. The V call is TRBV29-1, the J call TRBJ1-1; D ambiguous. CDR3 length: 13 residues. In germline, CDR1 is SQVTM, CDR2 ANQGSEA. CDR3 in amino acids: CSAEAGENTEALF. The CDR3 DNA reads TGCAGCGCCGAAGCAGGAGAAAACACTGAAGCTTTGTTT.

CDR3 amino acids: CATSAQTSLAGGTDTQYF. The CDR3, as DNA: TGTGCCACCAGCGCGCAAACGTCACTAGCGGGGGGAACAGATACGCAGTATTTT. The chain is built from TRBV15 and TRBJ2-3; TRBD2 matches at 12 bases. CDR1 is LNHNV and CDR2 is YYDKDF in the germline V gene (reference sequence). The CDR3 sequence is 18 residues long. The V and J ends lost 5 bases and 3 bases, in that order; junction bases with no gene match: 12.

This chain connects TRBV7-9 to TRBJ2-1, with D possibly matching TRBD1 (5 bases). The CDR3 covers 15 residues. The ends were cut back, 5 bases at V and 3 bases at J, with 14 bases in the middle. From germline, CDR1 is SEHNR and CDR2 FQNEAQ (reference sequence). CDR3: CASSTDRGFYNEQFF. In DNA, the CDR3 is TGTGCCAGCAGCACAGACAGAGGCTTCTACAATGAGCAGTTCTTC.

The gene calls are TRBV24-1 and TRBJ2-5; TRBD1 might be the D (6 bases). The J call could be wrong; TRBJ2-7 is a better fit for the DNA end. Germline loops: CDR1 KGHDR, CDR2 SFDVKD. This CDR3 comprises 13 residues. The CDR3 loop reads CATSGRQVDEQYF. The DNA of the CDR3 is TGTGCCACCAGTGGGCGACAGGTAGACGAGCAGTACTTC.

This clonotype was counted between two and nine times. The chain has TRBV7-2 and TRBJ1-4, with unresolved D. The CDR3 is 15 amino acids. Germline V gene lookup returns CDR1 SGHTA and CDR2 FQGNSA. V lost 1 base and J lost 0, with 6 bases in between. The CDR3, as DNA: TGTGCCAGCAGCTTAGAAAGCGCAACTAATGAAAAACTGTTTTTT. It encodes CASSLESATNEKLFF.

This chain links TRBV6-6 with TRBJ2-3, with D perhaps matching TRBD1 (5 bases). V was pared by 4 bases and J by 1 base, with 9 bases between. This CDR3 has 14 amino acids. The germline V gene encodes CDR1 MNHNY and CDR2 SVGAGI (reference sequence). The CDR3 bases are TGTGCCAGCAGTTCTGGGGCCGGCACAGATACGCAGTATTTT. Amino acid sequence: CASSSGAGTDTQYF.

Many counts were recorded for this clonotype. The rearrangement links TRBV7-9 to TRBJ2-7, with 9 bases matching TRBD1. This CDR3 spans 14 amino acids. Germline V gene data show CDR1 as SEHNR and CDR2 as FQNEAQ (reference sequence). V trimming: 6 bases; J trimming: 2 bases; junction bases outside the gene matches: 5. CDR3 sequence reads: CASSLGTGTYEQYF. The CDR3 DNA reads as TGTGCCAGCAGTTTGGGGACAGGGACCTACGAGCAGTACTTC.

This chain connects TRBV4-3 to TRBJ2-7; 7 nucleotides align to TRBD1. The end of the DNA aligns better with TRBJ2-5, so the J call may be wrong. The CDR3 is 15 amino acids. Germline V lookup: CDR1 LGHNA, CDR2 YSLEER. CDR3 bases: TGCGCCAGCAGCCAATCCCGACGGACAGGAGAGACCCAGTACTTC. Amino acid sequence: CASSQSRRTGETQYF.

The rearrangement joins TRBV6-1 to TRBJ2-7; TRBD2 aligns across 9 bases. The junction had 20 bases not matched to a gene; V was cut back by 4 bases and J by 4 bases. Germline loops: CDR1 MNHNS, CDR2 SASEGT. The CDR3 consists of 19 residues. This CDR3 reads CASSGPAAFRLAGSYEQYF. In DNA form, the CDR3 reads TGTGCCAGCAGTGGCCCTGCTGCCTTTCGCCTAGCGGGGAGTTACGAGCAGTACTTC.

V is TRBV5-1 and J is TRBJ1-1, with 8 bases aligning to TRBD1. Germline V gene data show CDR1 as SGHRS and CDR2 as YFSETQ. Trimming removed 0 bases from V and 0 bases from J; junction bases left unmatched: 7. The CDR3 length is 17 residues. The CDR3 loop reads CASSLVPQGVLNTEAFF. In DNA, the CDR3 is TGCGCCAGCAGCTTGGTCCCACAGGGGGTGCTGAACACTGAAGCTTTCTTT. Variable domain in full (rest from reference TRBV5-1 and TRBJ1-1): KAGVTQTPRYLIKTRGQQVTLSCSPISGHRSVSWYQQTPGQGLQFLFEYFSETQRNKGNFPGRFSGRQFSNSRSEMNVSTLELGDSALYLCASSLVPQGVLNTEAFFGQGTRLTVV.

This chain's CDR3 is CSAPYFVSGTDTQYF. Written as DNA, the CDR3 is TGCAGTGCCCCTTACTTTGTTTCGGGCACAGATACGCAGTATTTT. The chain combines TRBV20-1 with TRBJ2-3; D gene unclear. The CDR3 is made up of 15 amino acids. The germline CDR1 and CDR2 sequences are DFQATT and SNEGSKA (reference sequence). The germline V and J ends were trimmed by 6 bases and 1 base, with 17 bases remaining between them.